The 32 T cell receptor beta chains below come from one sample, sequenced in a study of blood T cell repertoires in COVID-19. Some clones are missing from TCRdb's copy, which holds only in-frame ones; the method was immunoSEQ multiplex PCR. The sample lists 200,000 to 250,000 clones; 86% were seen once. Sequenced: PBMCs or T cells enriched from blood (not recorded which). The receptors originated from a woman in her forties or fifties in a cohort exposed to, infected with or recovered from COVID-19 (not recorded which).

The chain employs TRBV6-2 or TRBV6-3 and TRBJ1-2; 12 bases align to TRBD1. The CDR3 has 15 amino acids. The trim removed 5 bases at V and 8 bases at J, leaving 9 bases unmatched. Germline V CDR1 and CDR2: MNHEY, SVGEGT. The CDR3 DNA is TGTGCCAGCAGTCCGAAAGGGACAGGGGGCGCGGGCTACACCTTC. Its translation is CASSPKGTGGAGYTF.

The chain combines TRBV15 with TRBJ1-1; 7 nucleotides line up with TRBD1. This CDR3 region has 14 residues. Germline CDR1 and CDR2: LNHNV and YYDKDF (reference sequence). V shed 5 bases and J 1 base; nucleotides not matched to a gene: 4. CDR3 in amino acids: CATSARDRNTEAFF. DNA of the CDR3: TGTGCCACCAGCGCCCGGGACAGGAACACTGAAGCTTTCTTT. The complete variable domain, with remaining parts taken from reference TRBV15 and TRBJ1-1, reads DAMVIQNPRYQVTQFGKPVTLSCSQTLNHNVMYWYQQKSSQAPKLLFHYYDKDFNNEADTPDNFQSRRPNTSFCFLDIRSPGLGDTAMYLCATSARDRNTEAFFGQGTRLTVV.

This chain uses TRBV4-2 with TRBJ2-3; the D gene is possibly TRBD2 (5 bases). V was shortened by 0 bases and J by 2 bases, with 15 bases between the two germline ends. Germline CDR1 and CDR2: LGHNA and YNFKEQ. There are 17 residues in the CDR3. In DNA form, the CDR3 reads TGTGCCAGCAGCCAAGATCTTGGAGGTGGGGACACAGATACGCAGTATTTT. Translation: CASSQDLGGGDTDTQYF.

J is TRBJ2-7 and V is TRBV4-1; TRBD2 might be the D (5 bases). The CDR3 has 15 residues. Per the germline V gene, CDR1 is MGHRA and CDR2 is YSYEKL. Trimming left V 0 bases short and J 3 bases short, with 12 bases between. CDR3 sequence: CASSQENREGYEQYF. The DNA for the CDR3 is TGCGCCAGCAGCCAAGAGAACCGGGAAGGCTACGAGCAGTACTTC.

This clone was picked up a small number of times. The V gene is TRBV27, the J gene TRBJ1-2; the match to TRBD1 covers 8 bases. Losses at the gene ends were 5 bases for V and 8 bases for J; bases not matched to a gene: 7. This CDR3 spans 13 amino acids. CDR1 is MNHEY and CDR2 is SMNVEV in the germline V gene (reference sequence). CDR3 protein: CASSTNRGRGYTF. CDR3 nucleotides: TGTGCCAGCAGTACCAACAGGGGGAGAGGCTACACCTTC.

This clone appeared a single time. The chain employs TRBV2 and TRBJ1-1; 9 bases are shared with TRBD1. The CDR3 length is 12 residues. Germline V gene data show CDR1 as SNHLY and CDR2 as FYNNEI. V gave up 6 bases and J gave up 4 bases; unmatched junction bases: 0. Written as DNA, the CDR3 is TGTGCCAGCAGGGACAGGGGCACTGAAGCTTTCTTT. Amino acid sequence: CASRDRGTEAFF.

This chain uses TRBV5-1 with TRBJ2-5; 10 positions match TRBD1. This CDR3 contains 16 residues. Unmatched junction bases numbered 8, after V lost 4 bases and J lost 2 bases. CDR1 is SGHRS, CDR2 YFSETQ, per germline. The CDR3 is CASSIRTGGSQETQYF. The CDR3 nucleotides are TGCGCCAGCAGCATAAGGACAGGGGGGAGTCAAGAGACCCAGTACTTC.

The genes are TRBV6-1 and TRBJ1-2, with D tentatively TRBD1 (6 bases). The V end lost 0 bases, the J end lost 3 bases, and 11 bases lay between the germline ends. CDR1 is MNHNS, CDR2 SASEGT, per germline. This CDR3 comprises 15 residues. The CDR3 sequence is CASSEAYRADYGYTF. The CDR3 DNA is TGTGCCAGCAGTGAAGCCTACAGGGCGGACTATGGCTACACCTTC.

This clone was picked up a small number of times. The chain recombines TRBV6-1 with TRBJ2-7; 8 bases are shared with TRBD2. The CDR3 extends over 14 amino acids. Germline V gives CDR1 MNHNS, CDR2 SASEGT. V was pared by 3 bases and J by 2 bases, with 3 bases of the junction left unmatched. The CDR3: CASSDTSGTYEQYF. The CDR3 region has the DNA TGTGCCAGCAGTGATACTAGCGGTACCTACGAGCAGTACTTC.

This chain links TRBV28 with TRBJ1-1; 9 nucleotides align to TRBD1. Unmatched junction bases numbered 5, after V lost 6 bases and J lost 0 bases. The CDR3 extends over 15 amino acids. CDR1 MDHEN and CDR2 SYDVKM come from the germline V gene. CDR3 in amino acids: CASRPQGAMNTEAFF. The CDR3 DNA is TGTGCCAGCAGACCACAGGGGGCCATGAACACTGAAGCTTTCTTT. Looking up the rest from reference TRBV28 and TRBJ1-1 gives the full variable domain: DVKVTQSSRYLVKRTGEKVFLECVQDMDHENMFWYRQDPGLGLRLIYFSYDVKMKEKGDIPEGYSVSREKKERFSLILESASTNQTSMYLCASRPQGAMNTEAFFGQGTRLTVV.

The chain employs TRBV7-2 and TRBJ2-2; 11 nucleotides agree with TRBD2. Trimming took 5 bases from V and 4 from J; bases not matched to a gene: 3. Germline V gene sequence: CDR1 SGHTA, CDR2 FQGNSA. The CDR3 is 15 amino acids. CDR3 residues: CASSPGLAATGELFF. The CDR3 DNA is TGTGCCAGCAGCCCGGGACTAGCGGCCACCGGGGAGCTGTTTTTT.

The genes are TRBV2 and TRBJ1-2; TRBD1 matches at 8 bases. This CDR3 has 13 residues. Unmatched junction bases numbered 5, after V lost 6 bases and J lost 5 bases. Germline V lookup: CDR1 SNHLY, CDR2 FYNNEI. The CDR3 DNA reads TGTGCCAGCAGCCCCCGGACAGGGTATGGCTACACCTTC. Translated, it gives CASSPRTGYGYTF.

This clone was seen a handful of times. This chain connects TRBV24-1 to TRBJ2-5; weak D call: TRBD1 (6 bases). The CDR3 length is 16 residues. With 5 bases removed from V and 0 bases from J, the gap between germline ends came to 15 bases. Germline values: CDR1 KGHDR, CDR2 SFDVKD. CDR3: CATSGADSIDQETQYF. The CDR3 nucleotides read TGTGCCACCAGTGGCGCGGACAGTATAGACCAAGAGACCCAGTACTTC.

V and J are TRBV28 and TRBJ1-1; D is undetermined. There are 14 residues in the CDR3. V gave up 7 bases and J gave up 3 bases, with 15 bases separating them. Germline V gene lookup returns CDR1 MDHEN and CDR2 SYDVKM. The CDR3 here is CASTLGGSYTEAFF. DNA of the CDR3: TGTGCCAGCACCCTGGGTGGGAGCTACACTGAAGCTTTCTTT. Looking up the rest from reference TRBV28 and TRBJ1-1 gives the full variable domain: DVKVTQSSRYLVKRTGEKVFLECVQDMDHENMFWYRQDPGLGLRLIYFSYDVKMKEKGDIPEGYSVSREKKERFSLILESASTNQTSMYLCASTLGGSYTEAFFGQGTRLTVV.

The table lists this clone with a few counts. The V and J genes are TRBV19 and TRBJ1-1; D perhaps matches TRBD1 (5 bases). The germline gives CDR1 LNHDA, CDR2 SQIVND (reference sequence). This CDR3 has 13 residues. Trimming took off 5 bases at V and 4 bases at J, with 11 bases between the two ends. CDR3 bases: TGTGCCAGTAGTGCGGACACAACCACTGAAGCTTTCTTT. Its translation is CASSADTTTEAFF.

The rearrangement uses TRBV7-2 and TRBJ2-1; 12 nucleotides agree with TRBD2. V lost 5 bases to trimming and J lost 6 bases; unmatched junction nucleotides: 8. Germline CDR1 SGHTA, CDR2 FQGNSA. The CDR3 spans 16 residues. DNA of the CDR3: TGTGCCAGCAGCCCCAAACTAGCGGGGGGACTCAATGAGCAGTTCTTC. Translating gives CASSPKLAGGLNEQFF.

The chain carries TRBV28 and TRBJ1-5; maybe TRBD1 (6 bases). Germline assignment: CDR1 MDHEN and CDR2 SYDVKM. Trimming took 5 bases from V and 5 from J, leaving 16 bases between them. The CDR3 covers 15 residues. The CDR3 protein is CASSPSQGSHQPQHF. In nucleotides, the CDR3 is TGTGCCAGCAGTCCTTCACAGGGTTCGCATCAGCCCCAGCATTTT.

The chain uses TRBV3-1 (or the pseudogene TRBV3-2) and TRBJ1-6, with D possibly matching TRBD1 (5 bases). This CDR3 region has 14 residues. Between the trimmed V and J ends, which lost 11 bases and 4 bases, there was a span of 15 bases. Germline values: CDR1 LGHDT, CDR2 YNNKEL (reference sequence). CDR3 coding DNA: TGTGCCTCGAACGGGGGGGTTTATAATTCACCCCTCCACTTT. This encodes CASNGGVYNSPLHF.

The chain joins TRBV7-2 to TRBJ1-6; D may be TRBD1 (6 bases). The CDR3 sequence is 15 residues long. Germline loops: CDR1 SGHTA, CDR2 FQGNSA. Trimming shortened V by 1 base and J by 7 bases, and 11 bases separated the two germline ends. The CDR3 bases are TGTGCCAGCAGCTTAGTTGGGGGGGCCAATTCACCCCTCCACTTT. Residues: CASSLVGGANSPLHF.

V is TRBV29-1 and J is TRBJ1-1; no clear D. Trimming pared 3 bases from V and 2 bases from J, leaving 10 bases between. The CDR3 loop spans 13 amino acids. Germline-derived CDR1 and CDR2 are SQVTM and ANQGSEA. The CDR3 here is CSVDTGANTEAFF. CDR3 nucleotide sequence: TGCAGCGTTGATACGGGAGCTAACACTGAAGCTTTCTTT.

The chain combines TRBV11-2 with TRBJ2-1, with 9 bases that match TRBD1. With V trimmed by 0 bases and J by 16 bases, 10 bases remained unmatched. The CDR3 runs to 14 residues. Per the germline V gene, CDR1 is SGHAT and CDR2 is FQNNGV. The CDR3 DNA reads TGTGCCAGCAGCTTAGATTGGACCGGGACAGGGTGTTTCTTC. Its translation is CASSLDWTGTGCFF.

This chain joins TRBV7-2 and TRBJ1-5; D gene unclear. This CDR3 comprises 14 residues. Germline V CDR1 and CDR2: SGHTA, FQGNSA. V lost 5 bases, J lost 2 bases, and 10 bases lay in between. CDR3 sequence reads: CASSPGSGNQPQHF. The CDR3 DNA reads TGTGCCAGCAGCCCGGGGTCCGGCAATCAGCCCCAGCATTTT.

This chain uses TRBV7-5 with TRBJ1-4; the table's D call TRBD1 went unverified against the DNA. TRBV7-5 constitutes a pseudogene. This CDR3 contains 16 residues. CDR3 region: CARSYGQTPTNEKLFF. CDR3 DNA: TGTGCCAGAAGCTACGGACAGACACCAACTAATGAAAAACTGTTTTTT.

The rearrangement uses TRBV7-2 and TRBJ2-4; possibly TRBD2 for D (7 bases). V lost 2 bases and J lost 0, with 11 bases in between. The length of the CDR3 is 16 residues. CDR1 and CDR2 from the germline V gene are SGHTA and FQGNSA. The CDR3 reads CASSLKGGVAKNIQYF. DNA of the CDR3: TGTGCCAGCAGCTTAAAGGGGGGGGTAGCCAAAAACATTCAGTACTTC.

The chain joins TRBV4-1 to TRBJ2-3; D gene unclear. Germline CDR1 MGHRA, CDR2 YSYEKL. Trimming removed 1 base from V and 2 bases from J, with 10 bases in between. The length of the CDR3 is 15 residues. The CDR3 spells CASSQVQVVTDTQYF. CDR3 DNA sequence: TGCGCCAGCAGCCAAGTCCAGGTAGTCACAGATACGCAGTATTTT.

The CDR3 region is CASSLGPGTDTQYF. CDR3 coding DNA: TGTGCCAGCAGCTTAGGCCCAGGCACAGATACGCAGTATTTT. This sequence joins TRBV11-3 and TRBJ2-3; D remains unclear. V lost 1 base and J lost 1, with 6 bases in between. Germline-derived CDR1 and CDR2 are SGHNT and YENEEA. The CDR3 totals 14 residues. Supplemented by reference TRBV11-3 and TRBJ2-3, the full variable domain reads EAGVVQSPRYKIIEKKQPVAFWCNPISGHNTLYWYLQNLGQGPELLIRYENEEAVDDSQLPKDRFSAERLKGVDSTLKIQPAELGDSAVYLCASSLGPGTDTQYFGPGTRLTVL.

The rearrangement joins TRBV25-1 to TRBJ2-7; 10 bases align to TRBD1. The CDR3 extends over 16 amino acids. Germline V gives CDR1 MGHDK, CDR2 SYGVNS. Trimming took 1 base from V and 2 from J; bases not matched to a gene: 5. The CDR3 DNA reads as TGTGCCAGCAGTGAATGGGGGACAGGGGTTCCCTACGAGCAGTACTTC. This codes for CASSEWGTGVPYEQYF.

The chain joins TRBV7-8 to TRBJ2-1; 8 nucleotides agree with TRBD2. Germline CDR1 reads SGHVS; CDR2 reads FQNEAQ. The V and J ends lost 7 bases and 7 bases, in that order; junction bases with no gene match: 9. The CDR3 contains 14 residues. The CDR3 reads CASKVGGGLNEQFF. CDR3 nucleotides: TGTGCCAGCAAAGTGGGCGGGGGGTTGAATGAGCAGTTCTTC.

The chain is built from TRBV29-1 and TRBJ1-2; a weak D match, TRBD1 (6 bases). The CDR3 totals 22 residues. V was shortened by 2 bases and J by 8 bases, with 42 bases between the two germline ends. The germline gives CDR1 SQVTM, CDR2 ANQGSEA. The chain's CDR3 is CSVEPRGTIPGHGPYGFWGYTF. CDR3 sequence (DNA): TGCAGCGTTGAACCTCGTGGGACTATACCGGGACACGGACCCTATGGTTTCTGGGGCTACACCTTC.

The rearrangement links TRBV7-3 to TRBJ2-1, with 8 nucleotides matching TRBD2. Germline V CDR1 and CDR2: SGHTA, FQGTGA. Trimming cost V 4 bases and J 3 bases; bases outside gene matches: 5. CDR3 length equals 15 residues. The CDR3 DNA reads as TGTGCCAGCAGCTCGTCAGCGGGGGTCTACAATGAGCAGTTCTTC. It specifies CASSSSAGVYNEQFF.

The chain links TRBV29-1 to TRBJ2-1; D is ambiguous. This CDR3 has 12 residues. V was clipped by 1 base and J by 4 bases, with 5 bases between them. Germline-derived CDR1 and CDR2 are SQVTM and ANQGSEA. The CDR3 here is CSVEVRYNEQFF. In DNA, the CDR3 is TGCAGCGTTGAAGTTCGGTACAATGAGCAGTTCTTC.

In this sample, this clone turned up a few times. Other DNA sequences of this sample code for an identical CDR3. The V call is TRBV7-9, the J call TRBJ1-1; tentative D call: TRBD1 (6 bases). V was shortened by 3 bases and J by 1 base, with 6 bases between the two germline ends. Germline loops: CDR1 SEHNR, CDR2 FQNEAQ (reference sequence). CDR3 size: 13 residues. CDR3 DNA: TGTGCCAGCAGCTTGGGACAGAACACTGAAGCTTTCTTT. This encodes CASSLGQNTEAFF. Variable domain in full (rest from reference TRBV7-9 and TRBJ1-1): DTGVSQNPRHKITKRGQNVTFRCDPISEHNRLYWYRQTLGQGPEFLTYFQNEAQLEKSRLLSDRFSAERPKGSFSTLEIQRTEQGDSAMYLCASSLGQNTEAFFGQGTRLTVV.